This T cell receptor beta chain originates from a study of blood T cell repertoires in COVID-19. In the study overall: The analysed material was cDNA or gDNA that came from T cells, B-cell-depleted T cells, or PBMCs.

The CDR3 extends over 13 amino acids. V gave up 3 bases and J gave up 2 bases, with 7 bases separating them. The germline gives CDR1 KGHSH, CDR2 LQKENI. Of note for this clone: Other DNA sequences from this sample encode an identical CDR3 as well.

The repertoire was sequenced with immunoSEQ multiplex PCR; TCRdb's copy has only in-frame clones and lacks some. The repertoire has 130,000 to 150,000 clones, approximately 88% of them found once; the top ten carry 1.7%. The sequence came from a woman between 45 and 65 years old with acute or convalescent COVID-19. Material: peripheral blood. The V call is TRBV18, the J call TRBJ1-1; D gene uncertain. CDR3 DNA: TGTGCCAGCTCACCTGCAGGAAACACTGAAGCTTTCTTT. This encodes CASSPAGNTEAFF. The variable domain in full, completed from reference TRBV18 and TRBJ1-1, reads NAGVMQNPRHLVRRRGQEARLRCSPMKGHSHVYWYRQLPEEGLKFMVYLQKENIIDESGMPKERFSAEFPKEGPSILRIQQVVRGDSAAYFCASSPAGNTEAFFGQGTRLTVV.